A single sample is the source of the 11 T cell receptor beta chains below, sequenced in a study of T cells in Graves' hyperthyroidism and ophthalmopathy. RNA transcripts yielded amplified TCR beta CDR3 regions. The HTBI primer set was used in a first-round RT-PCR of the TCR CDR3. MiXCR, applied by TCRdb to the multiplex PCR reads, yields one record per CDR3 protein. The data hold roughly 570,000 distinct CDR3 sequences, with around 46% observed a single time. Sequenced sample: peripheral blood or thyroid tissue (not recorded which). The receptors stem from an adult woman with Graves' disease, either hyperthyroidism or ophthalmopathy (not recorded which).

In regard to this clonotype: Since the CDR3 does not end with the conserved phenylalanine or tryptophan, this likely comes from a read error. This sequence joins TRBV20-1 and TRBJ1-1, with D possibly matching TRBD1 (5 bases). This CDR3 has 11 residues. Germline CDR1 reads DFQATT; CDR2 reads SNEGSKA (reference sequence). V lost 3 bases, J lost 11 bases, and 13 bases lay in between. The CDR3 DNA reads TGCAGTGCTAGTGTGGGCAGGGAGGCTTTCCTT. Amino acids: CSASVGREAFL.

CDR3 in DNA: TGTGCCACCAGCAGAGATAGGTATAGCAATCAGCCCCAGCATTTT. This gives the protein CATSRDRYSNQPQHF. This chain connects TRBV15 to TRBJ1-5; D remains unclear. Looked up from germline, CDR1 is LNHNV and CDR2 is YYDKDF (reference sequence). Trimming shortened V by 0 bases and J by 0 bases, and 6 bases separated the two germline ends. The CDR3 loop spans 15 amino acids.

The chain joins TRBV9 to TRBJ2-5; 7 bases are a match to TRBD2. With V trimmed by 3 bases and J by 2 bases, 4 bases remained unmatched. CDR1 and CDR2 (germline): SGDLS, YYNGEE. This CDR3 spans 14 amino acids. CDR3 in amino acids: CASSGLAVQETQYF. CDR3 bases: TGTGCCAGCAGCGGTCTAGCGGTTCAAGAGACCCAGTACTTC.

The genes are TRBV19 and TRBJ1-2; D may be TRBD1 (5 bases). V was trimmed by 7 bases and J by 4 bases, leaving 13 bases between them. This CDR3 comprises 13 residues. In germline, CDR1 is LNHDA, CDR2 SQIVND (reference sequence). In DNA form, the CDR3 reads TGTGCCAGTAAGACAGACGCTAGCTATGGCTACACCTTC. Protein product: CASKTDASYGYTF.

At least ten counts were recorded for this clonotype. The CDR3 protein is CASTSYGGSPQHF. CDR3 DNA: TGTGCCAGTACCTCCTACGGGGGTAGTCCCCAGCATTTT. The chain employs TRBV19 and TRBJ1-5; possibly TRBD1 for D (5 bases). The germline CDR1 and CDR2 sequences are LNHDA and SQIVND (reference sequence). The CDR3 is 13 amino acids. The germline V and J ends were trimmed by 7 bases and 10 bases, with 17 bases remaining between them. Full variable domain (remainder filled in from reference TRBV19 and TRBJ1-5): DGGITQSPKYLFRKEGQNVTLSCEQNLNHDAMYWYRQDPGQGLRLIYYSQIVNDFQKGDIAEGYSVSREKKESFPLTVTSAQKNPTAFYLCASTSYGGSPQHFGDGTRLSIL.

The chain combines TRBV7-9 with TRBJ1-4; tentatively, D is TRBD1 (6 bases). The CDR3 is 13 amino acids. The germline V gene has CDR1 SEHNR and CDR2 FQNEAQ (reference sequence). Trimming took 6 bases from V and 6 from J, leaving 11 bases between them. The CDR3 loop reads CASSPDRHEKLFF. CDR3 DNA: TGTGCCAGCAGTCCTGACAGGCATGAAAAACTGTTTTTT.

The genes are TRBV14 and TRBJ2-5, with D maybe TRBD1 (6 bases). CDR3 size: 14 residues. Looked up from germline, CDR1 is SGHDN and CDR2 is FVKESK. The germline V and J ends were trimmed by 4 bases and 5 bases, with 14 bases remaining between them. The DNA for the CDR3 is TGTGCCAGCAGCCGGGACAATGTCCTGGAGACCCAGTACTTC. This codes for CASSRDNVLETQYF.

The chain employs TRBV2 and TRBJ1-1; no firm D call. The CDR3 consists of 14 residues. Germline assignment: CDR1 SNHLY and CDR2 FYNNEI. Trimming removed 6 bases from V and 1 base from J, with 12 bases in between. CDR3 coding DNA: TGTGCCAGCAGGGCAGAGTCGAAGAACACTGAAGCTTTCTTT. Encoded protein: CASRAESKNTEAFF.

This clonotype was observed many times. The rearrangement joins TRBV30 to TRBJ1-1; no clear D. Per germline, CDR1 GTSNPN and CDR2 SVGIG (reference sequence). The CDR3 is 13 amino acids. V lost 4 bases to trimming and J lost 4 bases, with 13 bases between them. CDR3 residues: CAWKQGEGTEAFF. The CDR3, as DNA: TGTGCCTGGAAACAAGGAGAGGGCACTGAAGCTTTCTTT.

This clonotype was seen repeatedly, ten times or more. This chain links TRBV29-1 with TRBJ2-7; perhaps TRBD2 as D (6 bases). V was pared by 7 bases and J by 0 bases, with 10 bases between. This CDR3 is built from 12 residues. Germline-derived CDR1 and CDR2 are SQVTM and ANQGSEA. DNA of the CDR3: TGCAGCGCTGGGACTTTCTCCTACGAGCAGTACTTC. Its translation: CSAGTFSYEQYF.

This clonotype has ten or more counts. The rearrangement joins TRBV7-2 to TRBJ2-7; D remains ambiguous. The CDR3 contains 16 residues. Trimming shortened V by 2 bases and J by 4 bases, and 18 bases separated the two germline ends. The V gene's germline CDR1 is SGHTA and CDR2 FQGNSA. CDR3 in amino acids: CASSLSSGQKLYEQYF. In nucleotides, the CDR3 is TGTGCCAGCAGCTTAAGCTCCGGGCAGAAGTTATACGAGCAGTACTTC.